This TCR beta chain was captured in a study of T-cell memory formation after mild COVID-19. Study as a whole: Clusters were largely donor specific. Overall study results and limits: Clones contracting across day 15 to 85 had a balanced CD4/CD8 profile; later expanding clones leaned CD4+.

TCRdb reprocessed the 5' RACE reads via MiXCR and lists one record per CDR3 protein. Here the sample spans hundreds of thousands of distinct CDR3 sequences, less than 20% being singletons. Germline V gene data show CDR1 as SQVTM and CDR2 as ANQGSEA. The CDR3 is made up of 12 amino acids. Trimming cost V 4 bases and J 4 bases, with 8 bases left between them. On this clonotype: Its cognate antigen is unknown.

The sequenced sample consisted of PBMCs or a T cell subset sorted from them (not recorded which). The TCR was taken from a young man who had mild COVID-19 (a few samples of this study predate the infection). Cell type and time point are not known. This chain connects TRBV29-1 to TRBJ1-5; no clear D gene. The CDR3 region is CSVADMNQPQHF. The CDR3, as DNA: TGCAGCGTTGCGGATATGAATCAGCCCCAGCATTTT.